This T cell receptor beta chain appears in the sequencing data of a study of blood T cells in healthy people across ages (dated by TCRdb to 2015 to 2017). About the study as a whole: In model experiments, template switching captured about one uniquely barcoded TCR beta cDNA molecule for every two T cells. The study measured age-related changes in TCR beta repertoire diversity using deep sequencing normalized with unique cDNA molecular identifiers. Four age groups were formed from the donors: young (average roughly 15 years), middle-aged (more than 35), aged (roughly 59) and long-lived (less than 85). Donors of different ages were randomly distributed across sequencing lanes to avoid experimental bias. For two donors (one aged 18 to 30 and one aged 80 or older), the study analyzed two additional independent replicas of 1 million unique cDNA reads from the same blood draw. General study outcomes and caveats: Compared with the aged group, the long-lived group had more naive CD4+ T cells, fewer expanded clones and increased TCR diversity, a pattern suggesting age selection. Since profiling was done on bulk unsorted PBMCs, naive and antigen-experienced compartments could not be conclusively compared. Observed TCR beta diversity per million T cells fell roughly linearly with age, and a significant reduction was already apparent by age about 38. A strong correlation was found between observed TCR beta diversity and the percentage of naive T cells measured by flow cytometry. Because donor CMV infection status was unknown, age-related changes in expanded clonotypes were potentially confounded. Estimates of total diversity based on one million sequenced T cells were considered lower bounds and underestimates.

Donors were 30 to 45 systemically healthy Caucasian individuals from Russia aged roughly 6 to 90 years. Roughly 10 milliliters of peripheral blood were collected from each donor into EDTA-treated Vacutainer tubes. Ficoll-Paque density-gradient centrifugation was used to isolate PBMCs, with at least 6 million per sample. Total RNA, at least 5.5 micrograms per sample, was extracted from PBMCs with Trizol reagent. The percentages of naive CD45RAhigh/CD27high T cells were determined by flow cytometry on a PBMC aliquot from every donor. V is pared back by 3 bases and J by 5 bases, with 17 bases lying between the germline termini. A total of 15 residues make up the CDR3, ends included. This entry keeps only the CDR3 DNA: 45 bases, framed from base 1. CDR1 and CDR2 (SGHKS, YYEKEE) derive from the germline V gene (reference sequence). Library method: 5' RACE. The instrument was an Illumina HiSeq 2500. A second 7 to 11 cycle PCR used a sample-barcoded 5' primer and a J-beta primer mix. Each TCR beta cDNA molecule received a unique molecular identifier from a template-switch 5' adaptor carrying 12 random nucleotides. Each sample yielded at least 3 million CDR3-containing paired-end reads. First-strand cDNA was synthesized from all RNA with the Mint cDNA synthesis kit, primed by a TRBC-specific oligonucleotide. All cDNA was treated with uracil-DNA glycosylase and then went through a first 18-cycle PCR with the universal primers M1SS and BC2_uni_R. On the study's bioinformatics: Each sample was normalized by randomly selecting 1 million high-quality reads, each carrying a distinct molecular identifier. Reads sharing molecular identifiers were discarded rather than binned into consensus sequences. CDR3 identification, clonotype clustering and error correction used MiTCR with a Q25 quality threshold and the strictest error-elimination algorithm. A nonparametric unseen species model using Euler transformation provided a lower-bound estimate of total TCR beta diversity. TCRdb applied fastp at Q25 and MiXCR to the public reads, then kept only in-frame beta chains. Every CDR3 protein is listed once, alongside the most common genes and DNA of its rows. TCRdb's processing, not the authors', yielded these V and J calls. The sample data list 1.5 million to 2 million distinct CDR3 sequences, and 30% to 40% of these were observed just once. Jointly, the top ten make up around 11% of the sample.

As regards this clonotype: The specificity of this receptor is unknown. This is likely a read error, given that the CDR3 carries no conserved phenylalanine or tryptophan at its end.

The chain is encoded by TRBV5-5 joined to TRBJ2-5, and TRBD2 may be the D gene, going by 5 matching bases. The TCR comes from a woman aged 25 to 39 in good health. The source material was blood. The nucleotides are TGTGCCAGCAGCTCCCAGCGGACCCCTTGGGAGACCCAGTACTCC. Translated, it gives CASSSQRTPWETQYS.